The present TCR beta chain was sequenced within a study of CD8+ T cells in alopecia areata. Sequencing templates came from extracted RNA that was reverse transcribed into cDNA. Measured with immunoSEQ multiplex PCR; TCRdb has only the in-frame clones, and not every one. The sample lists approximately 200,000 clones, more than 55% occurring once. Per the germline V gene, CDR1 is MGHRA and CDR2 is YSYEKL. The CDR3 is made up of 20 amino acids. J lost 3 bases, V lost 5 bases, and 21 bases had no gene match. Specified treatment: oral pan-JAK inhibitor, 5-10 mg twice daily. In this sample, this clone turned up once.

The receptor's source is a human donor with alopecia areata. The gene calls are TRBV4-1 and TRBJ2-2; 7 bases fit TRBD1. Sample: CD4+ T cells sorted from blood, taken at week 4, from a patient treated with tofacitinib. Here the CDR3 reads CASSNLWTGRSRGDTGELFF. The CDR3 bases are TGCGCCAGCAGCAACCTGTGGACAGGACGATCCAGGGGAGACACCGGGGAGCTGTTTTTT.